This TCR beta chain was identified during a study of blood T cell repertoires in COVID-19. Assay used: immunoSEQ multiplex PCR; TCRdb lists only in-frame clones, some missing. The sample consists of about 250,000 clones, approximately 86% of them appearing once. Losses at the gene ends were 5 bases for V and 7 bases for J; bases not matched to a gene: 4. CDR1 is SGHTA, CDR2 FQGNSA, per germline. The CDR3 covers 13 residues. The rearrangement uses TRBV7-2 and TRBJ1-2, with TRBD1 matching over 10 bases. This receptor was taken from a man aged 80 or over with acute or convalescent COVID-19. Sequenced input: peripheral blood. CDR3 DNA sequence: TGTGCCAGCAGCAAGGGACAGGGGTTTGGCTACACCTTC. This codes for CASSKGQGFGYTF.